The clone carrying this T cell receptor beta chain has a count of ten or more. TCRdb re-called the RT-PCR reads with MiXCR, one entry per CDR3 protein. This table holds hundreds of thousands of distinct CDR3 sequences, 12% to 15% found once. After removal of 2 bases from V and 6 bases from J, the junction contained 10 bases not matched to a gene. The CDR3 extends over 15 amino acids. Per germline, CDR1 MNHEY and CDR2 SVGEGT. Source material: memory CD4+ T cells from blood. The source of this sequence is a female donor in good health, serving as a healthy control. The chain recombines TRBV6-2 or TRBV6-3 with TRBJ2-7; TRBD1 aligns across 7 bases. CDR3 in DNA: TGTGCCAGCAGTTACCTCCCGACAGGGCTATCCGAGCAGTACTTC. Protein sequence: CASSYLPTGLSEQYF.